The rows below give T cell receptor beta chains drawn from one sample of a study of blood T cell repertoires in COVID-19. Assay: immunoSEQ multiplex PCR; the TCRdb copy retains only in-frame clones and omits some. The sample includes hundreds of thousands of clones, about 88% seen only once; the top ten take about an eighth. Sequencing was done on a sample of peripheral blood. The receptors were sampled from a woman aged 60-75 years with acute or convalescent COVID-19. Each CDR3 is given with its conserved first and last residue. The D gene is left open where the match is weak. For some rows the clone size is stated as once, few or many, or as a class when expanded; others skip it.

>TRBD2|TRBJ2-5|TRBV24-1|-
TGTGCCACGTCTCGACTAGCGGGAGATCAAGAGACCCAGTACTTC
CATSRLAGDQETQYF
>-|TRBJ2-5|TRBV11-2|-
TGTGCCAGCAGCTCGATGGGCGGGGTGCAAGAGACCCAGTACTTC
CASSSMGGVQETQYF
>TRBD1|TRBJ2-3|TRBV5-8|-
TGTGCCAGCAGCTCGGACAGGGGGCGGACAGATACGCAGTATTTT
CASSSDRGRTDTQYF
>-|TRBJ1-2|TRBV9|once
TGTGCCAGCAGCCCAGATCCGGGACAATTTAACTATGGCTACACCTTC
CASSPDPGQFNYGYTF
>TRBD1|TRBJ2-7|TRBV3-1/TRBV3-2|-
TGTGCCAGCAGCCAAGGTTCTCCGGGACAGGGTTACTACGAGCAGTACTTC
CASSQGSPGQGYYEQYF
>-|TRBJ2-3|TRBV28|-
TGTGCCAGCAACGAGGGAGGCCGCCCCCCAGATACGCAGTATTTT
CASNEGGRPPDTQYF
>-|TRBJ1-5|TRBV6-1|-
TGTGCCAGCAGTGAAGGAGCAAGGGGCGCGAGCAATCAGCCCCAGCATTTT
CASSEGARGASNQPQHF
>-|TRBJ2-7|TRBV24-1|-
TGTGCCACCAGTGATTTGCCCCAAAACATGGACAGACACGAGCAGTACTTC
CATSDLPQNMDRHEQYF
>TRBD1|TRBJ1-2|TRBV19|many
TGTGCCAGTAGACCCGGACAGGGCCCCTCCTATGGCTACACCTTC
CASRPGQGPSYGYTF
>-|TRBJ1-1|TRBV3-1/TRBV3-2|-
TGTGCCAGCAGTCATCCGAACACTGAAGCTTTCTTT
CASSHPNTEAFF
>-|TRBJ2-7|TRBV9|once
TGTGCCAGCAGCGTAGGTACTGGAGGGGTGCTGTACGAGCAGTACTTC
CASSVGTGGVLYEQYF
>TRBD1|TRBJ2-7|TRBV7-2|once
TGTGCCAGCAGCTTAGCCCCTGGGACAGGTATTGCCTACGAGCAGTACTTC
CASSLAPGTGIAYEQYF
>-|TRBJ2-7|TRBV12-3/TRBV12-4|-
TGTGCCAGCAGTTTAGATGGGGGGGCCGGGAACTTC
CASSLDGGAGNF
>TRBD1|TRBJ1-1|TRBV7-2|-
TGTGCCAGCAGCCTGGGACAGGGGGCGCGGGGTGAAGCTTTCTTT
CASSLGQGARGEAFF
>TRBD2|TRBJ2-2|TRBV12-5|-
TGTGCTAGTGGTTTGGTAACTAGCGGGGGGATAAACACCGGGGAGCTGTTTTTT
CASGLVTSGGINTGELFF
>-|TRBJ2-7|TRBV3-1/TRBV3-2|-
TGTGCCAGCAGCCAAATCAGCTACGAGCAGTACTTC
CASSQISYEQYF